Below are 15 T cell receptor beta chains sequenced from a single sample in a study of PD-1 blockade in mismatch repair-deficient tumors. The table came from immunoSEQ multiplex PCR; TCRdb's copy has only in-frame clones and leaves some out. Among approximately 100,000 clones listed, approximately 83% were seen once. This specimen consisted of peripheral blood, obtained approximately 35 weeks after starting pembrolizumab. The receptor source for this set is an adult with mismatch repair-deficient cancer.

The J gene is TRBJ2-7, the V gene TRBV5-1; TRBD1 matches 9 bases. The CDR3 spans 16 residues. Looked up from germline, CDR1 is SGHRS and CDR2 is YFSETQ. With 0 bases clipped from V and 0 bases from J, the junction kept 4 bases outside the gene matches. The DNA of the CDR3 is TGCGCCAGCAGCTTGGCCGGGACAGGGTCCTCCTACGAGCAGTACTTC. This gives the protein CASSLAGTGSSYEQYF.

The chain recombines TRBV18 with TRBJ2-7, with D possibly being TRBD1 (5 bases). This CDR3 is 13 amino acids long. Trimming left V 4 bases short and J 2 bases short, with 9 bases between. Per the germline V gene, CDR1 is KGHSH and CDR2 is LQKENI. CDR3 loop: CASSRQITYEQYF. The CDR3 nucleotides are TGTGCCAGCTCACGACAGATTACCTACGAGCAGTACTTC.

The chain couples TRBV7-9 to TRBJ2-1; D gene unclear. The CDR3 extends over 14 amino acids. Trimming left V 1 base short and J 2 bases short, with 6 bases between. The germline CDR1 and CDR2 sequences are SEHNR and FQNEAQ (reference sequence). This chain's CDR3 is CASSLGATYNEQFF. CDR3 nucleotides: TGTGCCAGCAGCTTAGGAGCCACCTACAATGAGCAGTTCTTC.

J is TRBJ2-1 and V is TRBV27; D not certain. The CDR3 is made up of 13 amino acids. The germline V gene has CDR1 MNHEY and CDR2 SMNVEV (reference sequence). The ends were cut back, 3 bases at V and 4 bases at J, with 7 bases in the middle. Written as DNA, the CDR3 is TGTGCCAGCAGTTTGTTGGGTTACAATGAGCAGTTCTTC. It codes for CASSLLGYNEQFF.

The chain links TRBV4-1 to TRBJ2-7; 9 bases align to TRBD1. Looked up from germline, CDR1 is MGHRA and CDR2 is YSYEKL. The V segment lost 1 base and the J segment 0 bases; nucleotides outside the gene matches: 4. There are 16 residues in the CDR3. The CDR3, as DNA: TGCGCCAGCAGCCAAGGGACAGGGGCGAGCTCCTACGAGCAGTACTTC. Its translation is CASSQGTGASSYEQYF.

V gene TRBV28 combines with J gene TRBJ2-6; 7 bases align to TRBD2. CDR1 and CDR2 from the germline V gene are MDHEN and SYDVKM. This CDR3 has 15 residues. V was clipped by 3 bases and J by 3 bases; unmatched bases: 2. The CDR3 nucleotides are TGTGCCAGCAGTTTGGGGGGGAGTGGGGCCAACGTCCTGACTTTC. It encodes CASSLGGSGANVLTF.

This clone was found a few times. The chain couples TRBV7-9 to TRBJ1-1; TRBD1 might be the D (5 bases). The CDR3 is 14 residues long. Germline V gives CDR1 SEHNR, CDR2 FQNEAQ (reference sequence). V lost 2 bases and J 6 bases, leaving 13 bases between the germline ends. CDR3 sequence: CASSLSGTSSEAFF. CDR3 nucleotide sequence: TGTGCCAGCAGCTTATCTGGGACGTCCTCTGAAGCTTTCTTT.

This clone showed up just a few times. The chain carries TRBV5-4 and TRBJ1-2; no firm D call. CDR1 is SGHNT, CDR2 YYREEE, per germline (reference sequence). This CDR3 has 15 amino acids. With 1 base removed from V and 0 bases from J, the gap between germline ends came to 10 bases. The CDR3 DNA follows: TGTGCCAGCAGCTTGAGTCAGTTAGCTAACTATGGCTACACCTTC. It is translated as CASSLSQLANYGYTF.

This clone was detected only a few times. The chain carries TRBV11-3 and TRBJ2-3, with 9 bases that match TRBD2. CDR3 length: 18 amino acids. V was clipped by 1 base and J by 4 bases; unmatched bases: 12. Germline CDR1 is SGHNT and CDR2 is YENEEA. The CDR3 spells CASSLGLREGQSADTQYF. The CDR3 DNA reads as TGTGCCAGCAGCTTAGGTCTGCGGGAGGGCCAGTCCGCAGATACGCAGTATTTT.

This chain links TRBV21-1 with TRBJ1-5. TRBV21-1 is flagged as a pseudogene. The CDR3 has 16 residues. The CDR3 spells CASSKEPGGSNQPQHF. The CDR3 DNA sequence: TGTGCCAGCAGCAAAGAGCCAGGCGGGAGCAATCAGCCCCAGCATTTT.

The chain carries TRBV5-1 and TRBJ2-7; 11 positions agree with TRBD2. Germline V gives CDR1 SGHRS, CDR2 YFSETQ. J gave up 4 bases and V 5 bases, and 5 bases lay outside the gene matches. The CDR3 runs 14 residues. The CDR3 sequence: CASREGLADYEQYF. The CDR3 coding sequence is TGCGCCAGCAGAGAGGGACTAGCGGATTACGAGCAGTACTTC.

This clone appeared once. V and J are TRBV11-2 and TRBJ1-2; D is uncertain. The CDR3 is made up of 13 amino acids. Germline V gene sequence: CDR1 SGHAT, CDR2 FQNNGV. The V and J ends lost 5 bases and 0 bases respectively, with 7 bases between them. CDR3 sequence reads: CASSPSANYGYTF. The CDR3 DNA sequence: TGTGCCAGCAGCCCCTCCGCTAACTATGGCTACACCTTC. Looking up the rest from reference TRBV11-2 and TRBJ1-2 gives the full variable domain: EAGVAQSPRYKIIEKRQSVAFWCNPISGHATLYWYQQILGQGPKLLIQFQNNGVVDDSQLPKDRFSAERLKGVDSTLKIQPAKLEDSAVYLCASSPSANYGYTFGSGTRLTVV.

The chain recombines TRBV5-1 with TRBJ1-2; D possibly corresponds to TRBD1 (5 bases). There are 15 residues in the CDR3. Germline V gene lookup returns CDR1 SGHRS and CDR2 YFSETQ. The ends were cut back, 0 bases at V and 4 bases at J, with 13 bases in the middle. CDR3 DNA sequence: TGCGCCAGCAGCTTGGAATGGGGGGGTAGCTATGGCTACACCTTC. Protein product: CASSLEWGGSYGYTF.

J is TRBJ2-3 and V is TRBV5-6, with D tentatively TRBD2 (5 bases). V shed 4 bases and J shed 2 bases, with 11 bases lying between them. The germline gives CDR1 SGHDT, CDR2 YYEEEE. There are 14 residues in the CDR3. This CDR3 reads CASSLLDFTDTQYF. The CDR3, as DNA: TGTGCCAGCAGCCTACTAGACTTCACAGATACGCAGTATTTT.

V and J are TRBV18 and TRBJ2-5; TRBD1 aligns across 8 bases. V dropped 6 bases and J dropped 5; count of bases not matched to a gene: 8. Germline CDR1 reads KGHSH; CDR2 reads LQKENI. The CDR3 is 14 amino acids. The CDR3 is CASSPRTGMETQYF. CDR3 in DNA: TGTGCCAGCTCGCCTAGGACAGGGATGGAGACCCAGTACTTC. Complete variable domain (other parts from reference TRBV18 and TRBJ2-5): NAGVMQNPRHLVRRRGQEARLRCSPMKGHSHVYWYRQLPEEGLKFMVYLQKENIIDESGMPKERFSAEFPKEGPSILRIQQVVRGDSAAYFCASSPRTGMETQYFGPGTRLLVL.